There are many counts of the clone carrying this T cell receptor (beta chain). The antigen is not known. V was cut by 4 bases and J by 2 bases, with 9 bases left in between. The CDR3 length is 14 residues. The data are from a study of regulatory T cells in long-lasting Graves disease. Study results and caveats: It was in persistent disease that TRBV28, TRBJ1-2 and TRBJ2-5 were favored.

The authors built TCR beta libraries using iRepertoire HTBI primers and Arm-PCR of CDR3 regions. From the multiplex PCR reads, TCRdb called clonotypes with MiXCR, one entry per CDR3 protein. In the table there are 450,000 to 600,000 distinct CDR3 sequences, about 13% of which are singletons. Documented time point: newly diagnosed GD, antithyroid drugs for less than 3 months. RNA isolated from PBMCs was used to make the TCR library. The sample was also linked to a second study, of T cells in Graves' hyperthyroidism and ophthalmopathy.

Sequenced material: peripheral blood mononuclear cells (PBMCs), taken at new diagnosis, from a patient treated with antithyroid drugs. The chain employs TRBV12-3 or TRBV12-4 and TRBJ1-3; the D is unclear. The clonotype originates from a man aged 25-45 years with Graves disease. The chain's CDR3 is CASSWKGPGNTIYF. Written as DNA, the CDR3 is TGTGCCAGCAGTTGGAAGGGCCCTGGAAACACCATATATTTT.